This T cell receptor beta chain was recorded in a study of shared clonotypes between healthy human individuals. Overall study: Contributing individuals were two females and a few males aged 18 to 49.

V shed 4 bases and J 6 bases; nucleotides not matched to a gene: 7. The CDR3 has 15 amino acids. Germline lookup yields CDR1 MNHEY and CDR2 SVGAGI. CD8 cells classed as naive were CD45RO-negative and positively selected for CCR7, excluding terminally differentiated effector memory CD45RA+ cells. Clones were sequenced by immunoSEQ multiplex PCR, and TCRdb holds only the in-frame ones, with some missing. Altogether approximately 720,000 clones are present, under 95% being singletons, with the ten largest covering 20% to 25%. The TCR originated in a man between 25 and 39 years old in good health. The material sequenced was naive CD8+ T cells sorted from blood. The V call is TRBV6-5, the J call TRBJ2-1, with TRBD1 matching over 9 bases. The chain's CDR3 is CASSWRQGDGNEQFF. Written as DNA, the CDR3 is TGTGCCAGCAGTTGGCGACAGGGGGACGGCAATGAGCAGTTCTTC.